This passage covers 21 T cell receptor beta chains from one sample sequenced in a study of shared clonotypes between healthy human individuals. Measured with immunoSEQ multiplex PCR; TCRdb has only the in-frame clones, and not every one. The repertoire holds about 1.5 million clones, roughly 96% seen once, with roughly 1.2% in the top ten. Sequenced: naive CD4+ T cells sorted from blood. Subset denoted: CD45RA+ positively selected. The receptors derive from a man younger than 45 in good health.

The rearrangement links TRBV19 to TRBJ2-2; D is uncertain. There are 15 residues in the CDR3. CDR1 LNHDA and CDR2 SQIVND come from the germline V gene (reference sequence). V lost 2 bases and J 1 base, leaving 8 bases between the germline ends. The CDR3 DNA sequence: TGTGCCAGTAGTATACTAGGCTGGAACACCGGGGAGCTGTTTTTT. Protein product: CASSILGWNTGELFF.

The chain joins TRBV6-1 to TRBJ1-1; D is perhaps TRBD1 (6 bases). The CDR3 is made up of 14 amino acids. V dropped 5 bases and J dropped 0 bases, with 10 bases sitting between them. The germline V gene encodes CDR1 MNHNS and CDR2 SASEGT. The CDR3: CASSRDTLNTEAFF. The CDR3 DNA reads TGTGCCAGCAGTCGGGACACCCTGAACACTGAAGCTTTCTTT.

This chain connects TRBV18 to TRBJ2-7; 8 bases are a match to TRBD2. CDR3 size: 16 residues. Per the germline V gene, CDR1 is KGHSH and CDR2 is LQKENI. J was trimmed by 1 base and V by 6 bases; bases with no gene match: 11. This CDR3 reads CASSSPAGVRSYEQYF. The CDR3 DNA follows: TGTGCCAGCTCCAGCCCAGCGGGAGTGAGGTCCTACGAGCAGTACTTC.

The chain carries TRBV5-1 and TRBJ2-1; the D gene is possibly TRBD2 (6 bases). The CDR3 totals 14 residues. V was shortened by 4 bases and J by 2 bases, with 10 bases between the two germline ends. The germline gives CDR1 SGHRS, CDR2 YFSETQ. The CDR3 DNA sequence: TGCGCCAGCAGCCCGGGAGAACCCTACAATGAGCAGTTCTTC. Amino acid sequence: CASSPGEPYNEQFF.

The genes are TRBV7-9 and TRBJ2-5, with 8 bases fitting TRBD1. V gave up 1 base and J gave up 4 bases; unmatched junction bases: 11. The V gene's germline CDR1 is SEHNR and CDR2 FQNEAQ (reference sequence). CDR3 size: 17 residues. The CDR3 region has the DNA TGTGCCAGCAGCTTAGTTAAGTGGGACAGGATAACAGAGACCCAGTACTTC. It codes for CASSLVKWDRITETQYF.

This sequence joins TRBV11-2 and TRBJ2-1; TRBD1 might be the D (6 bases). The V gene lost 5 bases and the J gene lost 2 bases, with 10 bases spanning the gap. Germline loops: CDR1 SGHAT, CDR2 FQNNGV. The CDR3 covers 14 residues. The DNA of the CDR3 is TGTGCCAGCAGCCCAGGACAGACCTACAATGAGCAGTTCTTC. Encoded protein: CASSPGQTYNEQFF.

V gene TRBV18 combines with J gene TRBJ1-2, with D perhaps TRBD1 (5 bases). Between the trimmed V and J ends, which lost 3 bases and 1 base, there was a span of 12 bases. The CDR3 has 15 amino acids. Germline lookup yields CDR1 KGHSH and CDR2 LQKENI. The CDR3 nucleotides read TGTGCCAGCTCACCCCCGGGACGCCTTAACTATGGCTACACCTTC. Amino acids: CASSPPGRLNYGYTF.

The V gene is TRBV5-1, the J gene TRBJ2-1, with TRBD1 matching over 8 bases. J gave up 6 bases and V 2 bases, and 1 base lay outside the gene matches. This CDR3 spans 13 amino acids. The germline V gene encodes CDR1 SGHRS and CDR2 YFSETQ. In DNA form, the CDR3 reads TGCGCCAGCAGCTTAGACAGGGGCAATGAGCAGTTCTTC. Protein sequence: CASSLDRGNEQFF. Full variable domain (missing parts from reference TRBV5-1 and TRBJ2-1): KAGVTQTPRYLIKTRGQQVTLSCSPISGHRSVSWYQQTPGQGLQFLFEYFSETQRNKGNFPGRFSGRQFSNSRSEMNVSTLELGDSALYLCASSLDRGNEQFFGPGTRLTVL.

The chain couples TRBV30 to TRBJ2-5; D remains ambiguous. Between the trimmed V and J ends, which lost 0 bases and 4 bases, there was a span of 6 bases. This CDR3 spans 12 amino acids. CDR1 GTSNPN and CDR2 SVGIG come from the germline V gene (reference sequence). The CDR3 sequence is CAWSVLRETQYF. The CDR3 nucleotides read TGTGCCTGGAGTGTATTGAGAGAGACCCAGTACTTC.

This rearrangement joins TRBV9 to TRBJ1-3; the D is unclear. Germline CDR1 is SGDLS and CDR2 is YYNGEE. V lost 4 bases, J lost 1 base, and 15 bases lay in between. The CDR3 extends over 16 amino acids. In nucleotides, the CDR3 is TGTGCCAGCAGCCTGATTGAGGGTCGGTCTGGAAACACCATATATTTT. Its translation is CASSLIEGRSGNTIYF. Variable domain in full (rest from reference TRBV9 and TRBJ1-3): DSGVTQTPKHLITATGQRVTLRCSPRSGDLSVYWYQQSLDQGLQFLIQYYNGEERAKGNILERFSAQQFPDLHSELNLSSLELGDSALYFCASSLIEGRSGNTIYFGEGSWLTVV.

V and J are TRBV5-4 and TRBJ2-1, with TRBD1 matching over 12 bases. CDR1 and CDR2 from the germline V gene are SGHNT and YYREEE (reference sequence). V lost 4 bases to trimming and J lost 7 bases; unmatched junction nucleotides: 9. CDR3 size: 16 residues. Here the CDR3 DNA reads TGTGCCAGCAGCGCGAAAGGGACAGGGGGCGGGAATGAGCAGTTCTTC. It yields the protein CASSAKGTGGGNEQFF.

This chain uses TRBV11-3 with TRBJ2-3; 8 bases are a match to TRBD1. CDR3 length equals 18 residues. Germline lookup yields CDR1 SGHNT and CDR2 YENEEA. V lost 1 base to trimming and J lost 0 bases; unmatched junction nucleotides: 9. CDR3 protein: CASSLGTGYPASTDTQYF. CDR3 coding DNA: TGTGCCAGCAGCTTAGGGACAGGGTACCCCGCTAGCACAGATACGCAGTATTTT.

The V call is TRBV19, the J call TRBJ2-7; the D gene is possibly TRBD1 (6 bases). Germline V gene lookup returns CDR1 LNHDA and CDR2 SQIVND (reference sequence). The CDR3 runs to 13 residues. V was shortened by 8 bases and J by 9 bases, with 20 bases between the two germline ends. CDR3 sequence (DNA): TGTGCCAGTCATGGGGAGACAGGTTCAGTGCAGTACTTC. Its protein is CASHGETGSVQYF.

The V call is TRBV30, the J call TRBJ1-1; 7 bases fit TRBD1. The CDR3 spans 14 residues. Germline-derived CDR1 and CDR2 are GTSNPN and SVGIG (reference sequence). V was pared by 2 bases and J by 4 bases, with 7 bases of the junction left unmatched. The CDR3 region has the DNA TGTGCCTGGAGTAAAAGGGGGCTTAGCACTGAAGCTTTCTTT. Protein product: CAWSKRGLSTEAFF.

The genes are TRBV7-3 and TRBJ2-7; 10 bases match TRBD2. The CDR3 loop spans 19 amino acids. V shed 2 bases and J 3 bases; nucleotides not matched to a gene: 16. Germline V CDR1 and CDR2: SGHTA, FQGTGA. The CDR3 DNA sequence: TGTGCCAGCAGCTTAGGTGGCGGGGTGAGTTGGACTAGCGGCTACGAGCAGTACTTC. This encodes CASSLGGGVSWTSGYEQYF. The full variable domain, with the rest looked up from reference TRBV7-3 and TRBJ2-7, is GAGVSQTPSNKVTEKGKYVELRCDPISGHTALYWYRQSLGQGPEFLIYFQGTGAADDSGLPNDRFFAVRPEGSVSTLKIQRTERGDSAVYLCASSLGGGVSWTSGYEQYFGPGTRLTVT.

The CDR3 region is CAISESGGPPEYF. The CDR3 DNA sequence: TGTGCCATCAGTGAGTCAGGCGGCCCCCCAGAGTATTTT. The gene calls are TRBV10-3 and TRBJ2-3; D not certain. V was trimmed by 0 bases and J by 13 bases, leaving 14 bases between them. The CDR3 contains 13 residues. The germline gives CDR1 ENHRY, CDR2 SYGVKD.

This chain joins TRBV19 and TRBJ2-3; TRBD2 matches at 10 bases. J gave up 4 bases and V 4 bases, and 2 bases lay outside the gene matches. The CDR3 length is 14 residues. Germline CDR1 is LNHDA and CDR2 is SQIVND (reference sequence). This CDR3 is CASSKLAGADTQYF. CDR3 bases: TGTGCCAGTAGTAAGCTAGCGGGAGCAGATACGCAGTATTTT.

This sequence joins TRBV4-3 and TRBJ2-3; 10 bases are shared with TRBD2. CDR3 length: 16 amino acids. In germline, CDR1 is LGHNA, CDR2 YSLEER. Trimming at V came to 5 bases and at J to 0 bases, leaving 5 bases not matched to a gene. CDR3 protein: CASSYLAGVSTDTQYF. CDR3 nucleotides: TGCGCCAGCAGCTATCTAGCGGGAGTGAGCACAGATACGCAGTATTTT.

Here the CDR3 DNA reads TGTGCCAGTAGTATCCGGACAGGGTTCTCCCCGGCTCAGCCCCAGCATTTT. It specifies CASSIRTGFSPAQPQHF. V gene TRBV19 combines with J gene TRBJ1-5, with 8 bases that match TRBD1. This CDR3 is built from 17 residues. Trimming removed 3 bases from V and 6 bases from J; junction bases left unmatched: 13. In germline, CDR1 is LNHDA, CDR2 SQIVND (reference sequence).

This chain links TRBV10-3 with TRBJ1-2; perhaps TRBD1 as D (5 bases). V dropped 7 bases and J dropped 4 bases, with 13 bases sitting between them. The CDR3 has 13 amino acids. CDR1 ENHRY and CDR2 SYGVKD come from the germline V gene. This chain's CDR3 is CAINGGITYGYTF. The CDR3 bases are TGTGCCATCAACGGGGGGATAACCTATGGCTACACCTTC.

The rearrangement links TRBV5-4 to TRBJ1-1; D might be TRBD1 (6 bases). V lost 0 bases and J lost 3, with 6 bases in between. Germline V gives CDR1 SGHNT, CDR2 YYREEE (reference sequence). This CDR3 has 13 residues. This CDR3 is CASSLDRDTEAFF. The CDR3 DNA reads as TGTGCCAGCAGCTTGGACAGGGACACTGAAGCTTTCTTT. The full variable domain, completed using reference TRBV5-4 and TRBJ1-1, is ETGVTQSPTHLIKTRGQQVTLRCSSQSGHNTVSWYQQALGQGPQFIFQYYREEENGRGNFPPRFSGLQFPNYSSELNVNALELDDSALYLCASSLDRDTEAFFGQGTRLTVV.